A single sample is the source of the 12 T cell receptor beta chains below, sequenced in a study of shared clonotypes between healthy human individuals (dated by TCRdb to the early 2020s). The protocol used for the library was the immunoSEQ multiplex PCR assay. What TCRdb holds here is the immuneACCESS table cut down to in-frame rearrangements. Part of the clones is not present; checked against another copy, under half of the missing clones reflect an unresolved V gene, and the others are unexplained. The sample data list around 1.4 million clones, and about 98.5% of these were observed just once. The ten biggest clones cover roughly 0.35% of the sample. Source material: naive CD4+ T cells sorted from blood. The cell subset or site label on this specimen signifies: CD45RA+ positively selected. The receptors come from a man aged 25-45 years in good health.

The count of this clone is one. The genes are TRBV25-1 and TRBJ1-2; D unresolved. Looked up from germline, CDR1 is MGHDK and CDR2 is SYGVNS. V dropped 4 bases and J dropped 4 bases, with 7 bases sitting between them. CDR3 length: 12 amino acids. CDR3 DNA sequence: TGTGCCAGCAGTGGGCAGTCCTATGGCTACACCTTC. It yields the protein CASSGQSYGYTF.

The rearrangement uses TRBV7-2 and TRBJ1-1; the match to TRBD1 covers 9 bases. V shed 5 bases and J 7 bases; nucleotides not matched to a gene: 8. The CDR3 sequence is 14 residues long. Germline CDR1 SGHTA, CDR2 FQGNSA. CDR3 loop: CASSQTGGLGEAFF. In nucleotides, the CDR3 is TGTGCCAGCAGCCAGACAGGGGGACTCGGTGAAGCTTTCTTT.

The rearrangement uses TRBV29-1 and TRBJ2-1; 8 nucleotides match TRBD2. Looked up from germline, CDR1 is SQVTM and CDR2 is ANQGSEA. The V gene end was trimmed by 4 bases and the J gene end by 4 bases; junction bases not matched to a gene: 9. This CDR3 spans 15 amino acids. The CDR3 DNA reads as TGCAGCGTTGCCGGATCGACTAGCGTATACAATGAGCAGTTCTTC. This gives the protein CSVAGSTSVYNEQFF.

This chain links TRBV28 with TRBJ1-3; a weak D match, TRBD1 (5 bases). V lost 5 bases, J lost 4 bases, and 12 bases lay in between. In germline, CDR1 is MDHEN, CDR2 SYDVKM. CDR3 length equals 14 residues. In nucleotides, the CDR3 is TGTGCCAGCAGTCCCTACGACAGAGGAAACACCATATATTTT. Its translation: CASSPYDRGNTIYF.

On this clone: In the same sample, other DNA sequences code for this CDR3. The V call is TRBV9, the J call TRBJ1-5; a possible D gene is TRBD1 (6 bases). This CDR3 has 14 residues. V lost 1 base to trimming and J lost 1 base, with 6 bases between them. The germline V gene has CDR1 SGDLS and CDR2 YYNGEE. CDR3 DNA: TGTGCCAGCAGCGTAACAGGGAGCAATCAGCCCCAGCATTTT. Translation gives CASSVTGSNQPQHF.

This chain joins TRBV7-9 and TRBJ2-1; D remains ambiguous. Germline lookup yields CDR1 SEHNR and CDR2 FQNEAQ (reference sequence). The CDR3 extends over 14 amino acids. V was clipped by 5 bases and J by 8 bases, with 16 bases between them. The CDR3: CASSPTSRPDEQFF. DNA of the CDR3: TGTGCCAGCAGCCCGACCAGCCGCCCCGATGAGCAGTTCTTC.

This clone was recorded only once. The V and J genes are TRBV19 and TRBJ1-1; TRBD1 matches 9 bases. From germline, CDR1 is LNHDA and CDR2 SQIVND (reference sequence). Unmatched junction bases numbered 12, after V lost 10 bases and J lost 0 bases. The length of the CDR3 is 16 residues. The CDR3 DNA is TGTGCCACCGAGAAAGGGACAGGGAGGGTGAACACTGAAGCTTTCTTT. This codes for CATEKGTGRVNTEAFF.

The chain joins TRBV7-6 to TRBJ2-1; no firm D call. V was cut by 5 bases and J by 10 bases, with 15 bases left in between. The CDR3 sequence is 13 residues long. Germline CDR1 reads SGHVS; CDR2 reads FNYEAQ. DNA of the CDR3: TGTGCCAGCAGCCAGCCGCAATCGCGGGAGCAGTTCTTC. Its translation is CASSQPQSREQFF.

V gene TRBV5-4 combines with J gene TRBJ2-1, with 9 bases that match TRBD2. This CDR3 comprises 14 residues. J was trimmed by 10 bases and V by 4 bases; bases with no gene match: 9. Germline-derived CDR1 and CDR2 are SGHNT and YYREEE (reference sequence). CDR3 nucleotide sequence: TGTGCCAGCAGCGACTTAGCGGGAGATCGAGAGCAGTTCTTC. Amino acids: CASSDLAGDREQFF.

The chain couples TRBV6-5 to TRBJ1-1; perhaps TRBD1 as D (6 bases). V was trimmed by 7 bases and J by 5 bases, leaving 14 bases between them. This CDR3 region has 13 residues. Germline lookup yields CDR1 MNHEY and CDR2 SVGAGI. CDR3: CASIKTGLTEAFF. The DNA for the CDR3 is TGTGCCAGCATAAAAACAGGGTTGACTGAAGCTTTCTTT.

The J gene is TRBJ2-4, the V gene TRBV5-8; 7 positions agree with TRBD1. The CDR3 is made up of 14 amino acids. The germline V gene encodes CDR1 SGHTS and CDR2 YDEGEE. The J segment lost 5 bases and the V segment lost 0 bases, leaving 2 bases of the junction unmatched. CDR3 in DNA: TGTGCCAGCAGCTTGGGGACAGGTCAAAACATTCAGTACTTC. Translated, it gives CASSLGTGQNIQYF.

The CDR3 DNA reads as TGCGCCAGCAGCCAAGATCTACAAGCGGGAGGTGATGAGCAGTTCTTC. The encoded protein is CASSQDLQAGGDEQFF. J is TRBJ2-1 and V is TRBV4-3; TRBD2 matches 9 bases. Germline loops: CDR1 LGHNA, CDR2 YSLEER. The CDR3 has 16 residues. The V segment lost 0 bases and the J segment 8 bases; nucleotides outside the gene matches: 8.